Each of the 2 T cell receptor beta chains below was sequenced from the same sample in a study of blood T cell repertoires in COVID-19. TCRdb keeps only in-frame clones here, not all; method: immunoSEQ multiplex PCR. There are about 270,000 clones in the sample; roughly four fifths occur only once, and over 9% lies in the top ten. Sequencing input: peripheral blood. The receptors were gathered from a woman aged 45-59 years who had recovered from COVID-19.

This clone was seen more than once but under ten times. The chain uses TRBV6-2 or TRBV6-3 and TRBJ2-2, with TRBD2 matching 10 bases. V shed 0 bases and J 2 bases; nucleotides not matched to a gene: 6. Germline loops: CDR1 MNHEY, CDR2 SVGEGT. The CDR3 totals 18 residues. This CDR3 reads CASSYSMVAGGNTGELFF. The CDR3 DNA reads as TGTGCCAGCAGTTACTCGATGGTAGCGGGGGGCAACACCGGGGAGCTGTTTTTT.

The rearrangement joins TRBV5-3 to TRBJ2-5, with 7 positions matching TRBD1. TRBV5-3 is given ORF status, its function remaining uncertain. CDR3 length equals 15 residues. The V gene end was trimmed by 0 bases and the J gene end by 3 bases; junction bases not matched to a gene: 5. This CDR3 is CARSLARQGEETQYF. In DNA, the CDR3 is TGTGCCAGAAGCTTGGCCAGGCAGGGGGAAGAGACCCAGTACTTC.